Here is one TCR beta chain with its context. This record belongs to a study of blood T cell repertoires in COVID-19. The overall study: Sites across the United States, Italy and Spain contributed samples from acute and convalescent COVID-19. PBMCs, B-cell-depleted T cells, or T cells provided the cDNA or gDNA that made up the material.

Trimming removed 5 bases at V and 3 bases at J, with 10 bases between. The germline V gene has CDR1 SGHTA and CDR2 FQGNSA. The CDR3 consists of 13 residues. As handled by the study authors: By means of reference gene primer amplification, nucleated cell counts were estimated. The table came from immunoSEQ multiplex PCR; TCRdb's copy has only in-frame clones and leaves some out. That table gives V, J and clone size, and the DNA gave D and trimming. The sample has more than 60,000 clones, about four fifths seen once; the top ten hold roughly 4%. The sequence was obtained from a man aged 45-65 years with acute or convalescent COVID-19. The V call is TRBV7-2, the J call TRBJ2-5, with D tentatively TRBD1 (5 bases). Input material: peripheral blood. The CDR3 protein is CASSPQGKETQYF. As DNA, the CDR3 is TGTGCCAGCAGCCCGCAGGGAAAAGAGACCCAGTACTTC.